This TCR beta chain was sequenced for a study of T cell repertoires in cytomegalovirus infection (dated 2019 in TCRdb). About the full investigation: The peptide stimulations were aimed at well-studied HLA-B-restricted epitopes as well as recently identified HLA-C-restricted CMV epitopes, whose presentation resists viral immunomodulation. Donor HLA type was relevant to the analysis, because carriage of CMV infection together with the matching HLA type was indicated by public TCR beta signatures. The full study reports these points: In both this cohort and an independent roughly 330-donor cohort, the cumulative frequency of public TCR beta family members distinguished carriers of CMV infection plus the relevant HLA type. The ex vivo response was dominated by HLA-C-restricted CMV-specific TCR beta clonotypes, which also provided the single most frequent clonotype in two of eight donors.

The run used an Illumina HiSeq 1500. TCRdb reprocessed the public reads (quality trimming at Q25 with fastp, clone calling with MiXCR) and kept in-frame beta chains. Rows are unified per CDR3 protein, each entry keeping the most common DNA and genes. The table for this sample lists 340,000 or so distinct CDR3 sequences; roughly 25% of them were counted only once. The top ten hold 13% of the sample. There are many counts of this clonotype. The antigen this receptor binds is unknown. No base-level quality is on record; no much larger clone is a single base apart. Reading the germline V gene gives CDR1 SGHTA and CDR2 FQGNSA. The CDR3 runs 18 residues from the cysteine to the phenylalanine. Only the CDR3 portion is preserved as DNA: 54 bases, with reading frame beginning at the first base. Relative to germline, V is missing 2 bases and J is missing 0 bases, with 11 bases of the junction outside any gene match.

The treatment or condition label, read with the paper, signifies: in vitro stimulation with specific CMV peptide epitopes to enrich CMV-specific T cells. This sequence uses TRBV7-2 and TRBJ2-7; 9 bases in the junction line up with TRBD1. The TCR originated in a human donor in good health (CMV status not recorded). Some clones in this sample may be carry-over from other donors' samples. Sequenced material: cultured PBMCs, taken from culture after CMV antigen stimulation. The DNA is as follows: TGTGCCAGCAGCTTAAGGGACAGGGCTCGTAGGAGCTCCTACGAGCAGTACTTC. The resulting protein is CASSLRDRARRSSYEQYF. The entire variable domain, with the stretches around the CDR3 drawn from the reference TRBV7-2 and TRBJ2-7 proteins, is GAGVSQSPSNKVTEKGKDVELRCDPISGHTALYWYRQSLGQGLEFLIYFQGNSAPDKSGLPSDRFSAERTGGSVSTLTIQRTQQEDSAVYLCASSLRDRARRSSYEQYFGPGTRLTVT.